Sequencing of this T cell receptor (beta chain) was carried out in a study of blood T cell repertoires in COVID-19 (TCRdb year 2020). In terms of the full investigation: Collaborator samples came from the United States, Italy and Spain and covered acute and convalescent phases of COVID-19. The material from the prospective study consisted of cDNA or gDNA derived from T cells, B-cell-depleted T cells, or PBMCs. Subjects who had been exposed to COVID-19, were actively infected with it, or had recovered from it provided the deeply sampled blood TCRbeta repertoires that made up the dataset. The repertoires were released in a freely available public database meant as a resource for research on the immune response to SARS-CoV-2. The samples were drawn from two sources: the first 160 participants of the ongoing ImmuneRACE study, and over 950 subjects contributed by 6 global collaborators. Nearly every sample came with metadata listing a de-identified subject ID, COVID-19 status, age in years and sex. Where HLA class I and class II types were available, the types were taken from metadata supplied by the sample provider, not from assay-based typing. Study-level results and caveats: Clinical and demographic metadata were provided uncurated, with the amount varying by source and participant.

One collaborating source in Seattle enrolled patients while the patients were actively infected and followed the patients over time throughout the course of disease. Collaborating institutions collected whole blood in K2EDTA tubes following their own protocols. For TCRbeta analysis, collaborators shipped samples as frozen whole blood, isolated PBMCs, or DNA extracted from either of those sample types. Trimming removed 3 bases from V and 5 bases from J, leaving 14 bases between the germline ends. The CDR3 spans 15 residues, from the cysteine through the phenylalanine. Only the CDR3 region is kept as DNA, spanning 45 bases read in frame from base 1. Per the germline V gene (reference sequence), MNHEY is the CDR1 and SMNVEV is the CDR2. Turning to this clone: What this receptor recognizes is not known. Base qualities are not recorded, but no much larger clone differs from it by a single base.

The immunoSEQ Assay, a bias-controlled multiplex PCR, was used to amplify TCRbeta CDR3 regions from genomic DNA. From the authors' description of their analysis: The number of nucleated cells in each sample was estimated from the amplification of reference gene primers within the assay. To quantify the absolute abundance of each unique TCRbeta CDR3 rearrangement, sequence reads were collapsed and filtered. For each sample, productive Simpson clonality was calculated by taking the square root of Simpson's diversity index across productive rearrangements. TCRdb took this table from immuneACCESS and kept in-frame rearrangements with V and J called. Such tables lack part of the clones; where checked against another copy, unresolved V genes explain under half of the gap, and the rest is unexplained. That table gives V, J and clone size, and the DNA gave D and trimming. The table for this sample lists roughly 86,000 clones; around 85% of them were counted only once. The top ten constitute approximately 2.8% of the sample.

This TCR came from a woman over 75 with COVID-19, enrolled during active disease. The source material was peripheral blood. In this chain, TRBV27 is recombined with TRBJ2-1; TRBD2 is possibly the D segment (5 matching bases). The CDR3 amino acid sequence is: CASSFLAKPNNEQFF. The nucleotides are TGTGCCAGCAGTTTTCTAGCAAAACCAAACAATGAGCAGTTCTTC.